A selection of T cell receptor beta chains follows, all from one sample in a study of blood T cell repertoires in COVID-19. The data were produced by immunoSEQ multiplex PCR, yet TCRdb's version contains in-frame clones alone and is incomplete. The sample consists of more than 95,000 clones, roughly 85% of them appearing once. Material for sequencing was peripheral blood. These receptors came from a man older than 75 with active or convalescent COVID-19. Each CDR3 is given with its conserved first and last residue. The D gene is left open where the match is weak. The size entry is marked missing in some rows and otherwise reads once, few, many or a size class.

>TRBD1|TRBJ2-3|TRBV2|.
TGTGCCAGCACTGGGACAGGGGGCGCAGATACGCAGTATTTT
CASTGTGGADTQYF
>.|TRBJ1-4|TRBV15|.
TGTGCCACCAGCCAGGCGGGGAAAGGAGAAAAACTGTTTTTT
CATSQAGKGEKLFF
>TRBD1|TRBJ1-2|TRBV10-3|few
TGTGCCATCAGTAAGGGACAGAAAAACTATGGCTACACCTTC
CAISKGQKNYGYTF
>.|TRBJ2-7|TRBV7-9|.
TGTGCCAGCAGCTCGGACAGTGGGCAGTACTTC
CASSSDSGQYF
>.|TRBJ2-2|TRBV5-5|once
TGTGCCAGCCGAAGAGATCTGACCGGGGAGCTGTTTTTT
CASRRDLTGELFF
>TRBD1|TRBJ2-1|TRBV19|.
TGTGCCAGTAGTAGACCCGGGACAGTCTACAATGAGCAGTTCTTC
CASSRPGTVYNEQFF
>TRBD2|TRBJ2-5|TRBV29-1|.
TGCAGCGTTGACCGGTTGGGGGGGGTGATGGAGACCCAGTACTTC
CSVDRLGGVMETQYF
>TRBD1|TRBJ2-2|TRBV19|.
TGTGCCAGCCGGGACAGGAACACCGGGGAGCTGTTTTTT
CASRDRNTGELFF
>.|TRBJ2-2|TRBV6-5|.
TGTGCCAGCCGAACGACAGGGAACACCGGGGAGCTGTTTTTT
CASRTTGNTGELFF
>.|TRBJ1-6|TRBV9|.
TGTGCCAGCAGCCGAGAGGGAAGCTATAATTCACCCCTCCACTTT
CASSREGSYNSPLHF
>TRBD1|TRBJ1-6|TRBV5-1|.
TGCGCCAGCAGCCTCGGGACAGCGAGATATAATTCACCCCTCCACTTT
CASSLGTARYNSPLHF
>TRBD1|TRBJ1-2|TRBV2|few
TGTGCCGCCCAGAGGGACAGCCTTTATGGCTACACCTTC
CAAQRDSLYGYTF
>.|TRBJ2-3|TRBV19|.
TGTGCCAGTAGTATAGAAAAAACTTGGGATACGCAGTATTTT
CASSIEKTWDTQYF
>TRBD1|TRBJ2-1|TRBV7-9|.
TGTGCCAGCAGCGACAAACAGGGGCTTTTGCCGTTCTTC
CASSDKQGLLPFF
>TRBD2|TRBJ2-5|TRBV15|.
TGTGCCACCAGCAGATCCTTGGCGGGAGAAGAGACCCAGTACTTC
CATSRSLAGEETQYF
>.|TRBJ2-4|TRBV11-2|.
TGTGCCAGCAGCCCTCAAAACATTCAGTACTTC
CASSPQNIQYF
>TRBD1|TRBJ1-2|TRBV4-2|.
TGTGCCAGCAGCCAAGATTTGCCCCTCGGACAGGGGTCGGTCGTCTATGGCTACACCTTC
CASSQDLPLGQGSVVYGYTF
>TRBD1|TRBJ1-2|TRBV27|.
TGTGCCAGCAGTTCACGGACAGGGATAGAAGCTAACTATGGCTACACCTTC
CASSSRTGIEANYGYTF
>.|TRBJ1-4|TRBV7-6|.
TGTGCCAGCAGCTACGGAGTCGAACTGTTTTTT
CASSYGVELFF
>.|TRBJ1-1|TRBV7-9|.
TGTGCCAGCAGCTTAGGGACAGCGAACACTGAAGCTTTCTTT
CASSLGTANTEAFF
>.|TRBJ2-2|TRBV10-2|few
TGCGCCAGCAGTGAATCCCCGAGGGAGACCGGGGAGCTGTTTTTT
CASSESPRETGELFF
>.|TRBJ1-5|TRBV10-3|.
TGTGCCTCAGGGGCGTCAGAGAAAAATCAGCCCCAGCATTTT
CASGASEKNQPQHF
>TRBD1|TRBJ2-7|TRBV24-1|.
TGTGCCACCAGTGTCGGGCAGGGGGCATATGAGCAGTACTTC
CATSVGQGAYEQYF
>.|TRBJ2-6|TRBV7-5|.
TGTGTCAGAAGCCACGACAAGTCTGGGGCCAACGTCCTGACTTTC
CVRSHDKSGANVLTF
>TRBD1|TRBJ1-6|TRBV6-1|.
TGTGCCAGCAGTGGGGGGACAGGCCTCTCCTATAATTCACCCCTCCACTTT
CASSGGTGLSYNSPLHF
>.|TRBJ1-5|TRBV5-1|.
TGCGCCAGCAGCTTGGTGGGGGGTAATCAGCCCCAGCATTTT
CASSLVGGNQPQHF
>TRBD1|TRBJ1-5|TRBV7-2|few
TGTGCCAGCAGCTTAGCAGGGGGCGGCAATCAGCCCCAGCATTTT
CASSLAGGGNQPQHF
>.|TRBJ2-5|TRBV24-1|.
TGTGCCACCAGTGCAGGGAACCAAGAGACCCAGTACTTC
CATSAGNQETQYF
>TRBD1|TRBJ1-5|TRBV30|few
TGTGCCTGGAGTCCAACCGGGACAGGGAGCAATCAGCCCCAGCATTTT
CAWSPTGTGSNQPQHF
>TRBD2|TRBJ2-7|TRBV7-2|once
TGTGCCAGCAGCTTAGCTGGGGCTAGCGGGAGCTACGAGCAGTACTTC
CASSLAGASGSYEQYF
>.|TRBJ2-5|TRBV29-1|.
TGCAGCGTTGAAACCCCCACAGGGTTTGAGGAGACCCAGTACTTC
CSVETPTGFEETQYF
>.|TRBJ1-3|TRBV7-2|.
TGTGCCAGCAGCTCCCGCCGGACAGCCTCTGGAAACACCATATATTTT
CASSSRRTASGNTIYF
>.|TRBJ1-1|TRBV7-3|.
TGTGCCAGCAGCCCCGCGGTGAACACTGAAGCTTTCTTT
CASSPAVNTEAFF
>TRBD1|TRBJ1-5|TRBV19|.
TGTGCCAGTAGTGTTCGGGACAGGGCAGGCCAGCCCCAGCATTTT
CASSVRDRAGQPQHF
>.|TRBJ1-2|TRBV30|.
TGTGCCTGGACTCCCCCGCGGACAGTTACTAACTATGGCTACACCTTC
CAWTPPRTVTNYGYTF
>.|TRBJ1-5|TRBV6-1|.
TGTGCCAGCAGTGAAGGTGCGGGGAAGGGAGGTAATCAGCCCCAGCATTTT
CASSEGAGKGGNQPQHF
>TRBD1|TRBJ1-2|TRBV7-2|.
TGTGCCAGCAGCTCCCGACAGGGGTGGTCTAACTATGGCTACACCTTC
CASSSRQGWSNYGYTF
>.|TRBJ2-7|TRBV18|.
TGTGCCAGCTCACCCAAGCGGGTCACTTCCTACGAGCAGTACTTC
CASSPKRVTSYEQYF
>.|TRBJ2-3|TRBV7-2|once
TGTGCCAGCAGCTTATCAGGGTGGGCAGATACGCAGTATTTT
CASSLSGWADTQYF
>TRBD2|TRBJ2-3|TRBV7-8|.
TGTGCCAGCAGCCCCTATTCGCGGGAGTTAGATACGCAGTATTTT
CASSPYSRELDTQYF
>.|TRBJ1-5|TRBV20-1|.
TGCAGTGCTAGTCTGGCCACAGGGCCCAATCAGCCCCAGCATTTT
CSASLATGPNQPQHF
>.|TRBJ2-5|TRBV6-1|few
TGTGCCAGCAGTGAGGGGACTCTCCAAGAGACCCAGTACTTC
CASSEGTLQETQYF
>TRBD2|TRBJ2-3|TRBV6-5|.
TGTGCCAGCAGTCCCCCCCAAGCGGGAGTTCCTTCCTATTTT
CASSPPQAGVPSYF
>.|TRBJ1-1|TRBV7-8|.
TGTGCCAGCAGCCCCTATATGAACACTGAAGCTTTCTTT
CASSPYMNTEAFF
>TRBD1|TRBJ1-1|TRBV19|.
TGTGCCAGTAGTATAGGACAGGGCGTCTTCACTGAAGCTTTCTTT
CASSIGQGVFTEAFF
>TRBD2|TRBJ2-1|TRBV5-6|few
TGTGCCAGCAGTCGGGGGGGAGGACTAGCGGACAATGAGCAGTTCTTC
CASSRGGGLADNEQFF
>.|TRBJ1-1|TRBV5-1|.
TGCGCCAGCACCCCGGGGGGGCCCAACTATGAAGCTTTCTTT
CASTPGGPNYEAFF
>TRBD2|TRBJ2-1|TRBV19|.
TGTGCCAGTAGTGTACTAGCGGGGGCCTACAATGAGCAGTTCTTC
CASSVLAGAYNEQFF
>TRBD2|TRBJ2-1|TRBV7-3|once
TGTGCCAGCAGCAAGGGCCCGGGACTAGCGGGAGGATCCTACAATGAGCAGTTCTTC
CASSKGPGLAGGSYNEQFF
>TRBD1|TRBJ2-5|TRBV6-6|.
TGTGCCAGCAGTTACGTAGGACAGGGAGGGACCCAGTACTTC
CASSYVGQGGTQYF
>TRBD2|TRBJ2-4|TRBV6-6|.
TGTGCCAGCACCAAGACTAGCGGGGCGGGGAACATTCAGTACTTC
CASTKTSGAGNIQYF
>TRBD1|TRBJ2-3|TRBV11-1|.
TGTGCCAGCAGCCACGGGACAGTCCTCACAGATACGCAGTATTTT
CASSHGTVLTDTQYF
>.|TRBJ1-1|TRBV6-1|.
TGTGCCAGCAGTGAATCAGTGAACACTGAAGCTTTCTTT
CASSESVNTEAFF
>.|TRBJ1-6|TRBV7-8|.
TGTGCCAGCAGCTTAGCAGTATTGGGGGCGTATAATTCACCCCTCCACTTT
CASSLAVLGAYNSPLHF
>TRBD2|TRBJ2-1|TRBV9|.
TGTGCCAGCAGCGGACTAGCGGGAAGTCTGAAAGGCAATGAGCAGTTCTTC
CASSGLAGSLKGNEQFF